The rows below give T cell receptor beta chains drawn from one sample of a study of vaccination and CD4 T cells after COVID-19. These TCRs are of unknown antigen specificity. TCRdb itself ran the PCR reads through MiXCR, one entry per CDR3 protein. Among approximately 4,000 distinct CDR3 sequences listed, 45% to 50% were seen once. Sample: CD4+ T cells from blood, cultured in vitro. These receptors all come from a human donor who had recovered from COVID-19. CDR3s include the opening cysteine and the closing phenylalanine or tryptophan. Fields, in order: V gene, D gene, J gene, clone size, CDR3 protein, CDR3 DNA. A D gene is named only where the DNA matches it firmly. Where a row states a size, it is once, few, many or the class of an expanded clone; other rows omit it.

V gene: TRBV5-5
D gene: NA
J gene: TRBJ1-2
clone size: NA
CDR3 protein: CASSLNTIGGYTF
CDR3 DNA: TGTGCCAGCAGCTTAAATACAATCGGGGGCTACACCTTC

V gene: TRBV20-1
D gene: TRBD1
J gene: TRBJ1-1
clone size: NA
CDR3 protein: CSARYQTGIGTFF
CDR3 DNA: TGCAGTGCTAGATACCAGACAGGGATCGGAACTTTCTTT

V gene: TRBV6-1
D gene: NA
J gene: TRBJ2-2
clone size: NA
CDR3 protein: CASSESALSGNTGELFF
CDR3 DNA: TGTGCCAGCAGTGAATCTGCGCTGTCAGGGAACACCGGGGAGCTGTTTTTT

V gene: TRBV6-5
D gene: NA
J gene: TRBJ1-1
clone size: few
CDR3 protein: CASSYGGPPLNEAFF
CDR3 DNA: TGTGCCAGCAGTTATGGGGGACCGCCCCTTAACGAAGCTTTCTTT

V gene: TRBV15
D gene: TRBD2
J gene: TRBJ2-3
clone size: NA
CDR3 protein: CATSRGTSGGDWADTQYF
CDR3 DNA: TGTGCCACCAGCAGGGGGACTAGCGGGGGCGACTGGGCAGATACGCAGTATTTT

V gene: TRBV30
D gene: NA
J gene: TRBJ1-2
clone size: large
CDR3 protein: CAWSVSSSYGYTF
CDR3 DNA: TGTGCCTGGAGTGTTTCGTCGAGCTATGGCTACACCTTC

V gene: TRBV7-7
D gene: TRBD2
J gene: TRBJ2-5
clone size: NA
CDR3 protein: CASSFAGGAGTQYF
CDR3 DNA: TGTGCTAGCAGCTTTGCCGGGGGGGCCGGGACCCAGTACTTC

V gene: TRBV7-3
D gene: NA
J gene: TRBJ2-7
clone size: NA
CDR3 protein: CASSPGRGNYEQYF
CDR3 DNA: TGTGCCAGCAGCCCAGGGCGCGGGAACTACGAGCAGTACTTC

V gene: TRBV27
D gene: NA
J gene: TRBJ2-3
clone size: few
CDR3 protein: CASSLKPRRDTQYF
CDR3 DNA: TGTGCCAGCAGTTTAAAGCCCCGGCGGGATACGCAGTATTTT

V gene: TRBV11-2
D gene: NA
J gene: TRBJ1-2
clone size: NA
CDR3 protein: CASSPDTFYGYTF
CDR3 DNA: TGTGCCAGCAGCCCTGACACCTTCTATGGCTACACCTTC

V gene: TRBV18
D gene: NA
J gene: TRBJ2-5
clone size: once
CDR3 protein: CASSSEGGETQYF
CDR3 DNA: TGTGCCAGCTCATCAGAAGGGGGTGAGACCCAGTACTTC

V gene: TRBV20-1
D gene: TRBD1
J gene: TRBJ1-6
clone size: few
CDR3 protein: CSAGGWTGNADSPLHF
CDR3 DNA: TGCAGTGCTGGGGGGTGGACAGGGAATGCGGATTCACCCCTCCACTTT

V gene: TRBV20-1
D gene: NA
J gene: TRBJ2-7
clone size: NA
CDR3 protein: CSATPRLTLEQYF
CDR3 DNA: TGCAGTGCTACCCCTAGGTTGACCCTCGAGCAGTACTTC

V gene: TRBV2
D gene: NA
J gene: TRBJ1-6
clone size: few
CDR3 protein: CASSDRGGVSPLHF
CDR3 DNA: TGTGCCAGCAGTGACAGGGGAGGTGTCTCACCCCTCCACTTT

V gene: TRBV18
D gene: TRBD2
J gene: TRBJ2-3
clone size: NA
CDR3 protein: CASSPQAGGFTGDTQYF
CDR3 DNA: TGTGCCAGCTCACCACAAGCGGGGGGTTTCACAGGGGATACGCAGTATTTT

V gene: TRBV2
D gene: NA
J gene: TRBJ2-2
clone size: once
CDR3 protein: CASGRTFNTGELFF
CDR3 DNA: TGTGCCAGCGGTCGGACTTTTAACACCGGGGAGCTGTTTTTT

V gene: TRBV27
D gene: NA
J gene: TRBJ1-2
clone size: NA
CDR3 protein: CASSFNRVGGYTF
CDR3 DNA: TGTGCCAGCAGTTTTAACAGGGTTGGCGGCTACACCTTC

V gene: TRBV12-3/TRBV12-4
D gene: NA
J gene: TRBJ2-7
clone size: once
CDR3 protein: CASSLRQGRYEQYF
CDR3 DNA: TGTGCCAGCAGTTTACGCCAGGGGAGATACGAGCAGTACTTC

V gene: TRBV7-7
D gene: TRBD1
J gene: TRBJ2-5
clone size: NA
CDR3 protein: CASSPGGQGRETQYF
CDR3 DNA: TGTGCTAGCAGCCCAGGCGGACAGGGTCGTGAGACCCAGTACTTC

V gene: TRBV4-3
D gene: NA
J gene: TRBJ1-6
clone size: few
CDR3 protein: CASSQDISGVGFPLHF
CDR3 DNA: TGCGCCAGCAGCCAAGATATTTCGGGGGTAGGGTTTCCCCTCCACTTT

V gene: TRBV7-9
D gene: TRBD1
J gene: TRBJ2-5
clone size: few
CDR3 protein: CASSSTSGTGETQYF
CDR3 DNA: TGTGCCAGCAGCTCTACTTCCGGGACAGGGGAGACCCAGTACTTC

V gene: TRBV20-1
D gene: NA
J gene: TRBJ1-5
clone size: NA
CDR3 protein: CSATPVRARAGNQPQHF
CDR3 DNA: TGCAGTGCTACCCCAGTGAGGGCCCGAGCGGGAAATCAGCCCCAGCATTTT

V gene: TRBV6-5
D gene: NA
J gene: TRBJ1-3
clone size: NA
CDR3 protein: CASSYDRPGLSGNTIYF
CDR3 DNA: TGTGCCAGCAGTTACGATCGTCCGGGGCTCTCTGGAAACACCATATATTTT

V gene: TRBV5-6
D gene: NA
J gene: TRBJ1-6
clone size: NA
CDR3 protein: CASSLVGRPNSPLHF
CDR3 DNA: TGTGCCAGCAGCTTGGTCGGCAGACCCAATTCACCCCTCCACTTT

V gene: TRBV15
D gene: TRBD2
J gene: TRBJ2-1
clone size: NA
CDR3 protein: CATSRNSGGRNEQFF
CDR3 DNA: TGTGCCACCAGCAGAAATAGCGGGGGGCGCAATGAGCAGTTCTTC

V gene: TRBV7-3
D gene: NA
J gene: TRBJ2-1
clone size: NA
CDR3 protein: CASSKGGFLNEQFF
CDR3 DNA: TGTGCCAGCAGCAAAGGCGGTTTTTTGAATGAGCAGTTCTTC

V gene: TRBV6-1
D gene: NA
J gene: TRBJ2-1
clone size: NA
CDR3 protein: CASSEFRYVAGTYNEQFF
CDR3 DNA: TGTGCCAGCAGTGAATTCCGATACGTTGCGGGGACATACAATGAGCAGTTCTTC

V gene: TRBV2
D gene: TRBD1
J gene: TRBJ1-2
clone size: NA
CDR3 protein: CASKYTGQGGGYTF
CDR3 DNA: TGTGCCAGCAAATACACGGGACAGGGGGGAGGCTACACCTTC

V gene: TRBV6-2/TRBV6-3
D gene: TRBD2
J gene: TRBJ2-5
clone size: NA
CDR3 protein: CASKSLRLAGVGETQYF
CDR3 DNA: TGTGCCAGCAAATCCCTGAGACTAGCGGGAGTTGGAGAGACCCAGTACTTC

V gene: TRBV6-4
D gene: NA
J gene: TRBJ2-7
clone size: NA
CDR3 protein: CASSDSQQPGTSYEQYF
CDR3 DNA: TGTGCCAGCAGTGACTCGCAGCAGCCAGGAACTTCCTACGAGCAGTACTTC

V gene: TRBV6-1
D gene: TRBD1
J gene: TRBJ1-2
clone size: NA
CDR3 protein: CASWTGNYGYTF
CDR3 DNA: TGTGCCAGCTGGACAGGGAACTATGGCTACACCTTC

V gene: TRBV6-1
D gene: NA
J gene: TRBJ1-2
clone size: few
CDR3 protein: CASRTAGVRGGYTF
CDR3 DNA: TGTGCCAGCAGGACCGCAGGTGTTCGGGGTGGCTACACCTTC

V gene: TRBV5-1
D gene: NA
J gene: TRBJ1-1
clone size: few
CDR3 protein: CASSLGMATTEAFF
CDR3 DNA: TGCGCCAGCAGCCTTGGTATGGCAACCACTGAAGCTTTCTTT

V gene: TRBV12-3/TRBV12-4
D gene: NA
J gene: TRBJ1-3
clone size: NA
CDR3 protein: CASSRAYSGNTIYF
CDR3 DNA: TGTGCCAGCAGCCGGGCTTACTCTGGAAACACCATATATTTT

V gene: TRBV6-1
D gene: NA
J gene: TRBJ1-2
clone size: few
CDR3 protein: CASSPPLAGLLNYGYTF
CDR3 DNA: TGTGCCAGCAGCCCCCCGTTGGCAGGGCTCCTAAACTATGGCTACACCTTC

V gene: TRBV4-1
D gene: NA
J gene: TRBJ2-6
clone size: NA
CDR3 protein: CASSRNEGSGANVLTF
CDR3 DNA: TGCGCCAGCAGCCGCAACGAGGGCTCTGGGGCCAACGTCCTGACTTTC

V gene: TRBV4-1
D gene: TRBD2
J gene: TRBJ2-1
clone size: NA
CDR3 protein: CASSHKLAGGLDEQFF
CDR3 DNA: TGCGCCAGCAGCCATAAACTAGCGGGGGGGCTCGATGAGCAGTTCTTC

V gene: TRBV7-2
D gene: TRBD2
J gene: TRBJ2-7
clone size: NA
CDR3 protein: CASSSRAGGGLSYEQYF
CDR3 DNA: TGTGCCAGCAGCTCTCGAGCGGGGGGCGGGCTTTCGTACGAGCAGTACTTC

V gene: TRBV27
D gene: TRBD2
J gene: TRBJ2-3
clone size: NA
CDR3 protein: CASNFPGLGTDTQYF
CDR3 DNA: TGTGCCAGCAATTTCCCGGGACTAGGGACAGATACGCAGTATTTT

V gene: TRBV7-6
D gene: NA
J gene: TRBJ2-3
clone size: few
CDR3 protein: CASSLNGVTDTQYF
CDR3 DNA: TGTGCCAGCAGCTTAAACGGCGTAACAGATACGCAGTATTTT

V gene: TRBV20-1
D gene: NA
J gene: TRBJ2-3
clone size: few
CDR3 protein: CSAFPSRRFADTQYF
CDR3 DNA: TGCAGTGCGTTTCCTAGCAGACGGTTCGCAGATACGCAGTATTTT

V gene: TRBV20-1
D gene: NA
J gene: TRBJ1-6
clone size: NA
CDR3 protein: CSARDYGAQQPSPLHF
CDR3 DNA: TGCAGTGCTAGAGATTATGGGGCCCAGCAACCTTCACCCCTCCACTTT

V gene: TRBV19
D gene: NA
J gene: TRBJ2-2
clone size: NA
CDR3 protein: CASSTGAPSTGELFF
CDR3 DNA: TGTGCCAGTAGTACCGGGGCCCCCAGCACCGGGGAGCTGTTTTTT

V gene: TRBV20-1
D gene: NA
J gene: TRBJ2-7
clone size: NA
CDR3 protein: CSASLASPESEQYF
CDR3 DNA: TGCAGTGCCTCGTTAGCGAGTCCTGAGTCCGAGCAGTACTTC

V gene: TRBV6-1
D gene: NA
J gene: TRBJ2-7
clone size: few
CDR3 protein: CASRVKPRSYEQYF
CDR3 DNA: TGTGCCAGCAGGGTAAAACCTCGCTCCTACGAGCAGTACTTC

V gene: TRBV28
D gene: NA
J gene: TRBJ1-5
clone size: NA
CDR3 protein: CASSSLNGYTAPQHF
CDR3 DNA: TGTGCCAGCAGTTCGTTAAACGGATATACGGCGCCCCAGCATTTT

V gene: TRBV6-5
D gene: TRBD1
J gene: TRBJ1-2
clone size: few
CDR3 protein: CASSYSDRVDGYTF
CDR3 DNA: TGTGCCAGCAGTTACTCGGACAGGGTGGATGGCTACACCTTC